This passage covers 29 T cell receptor beta chains from one sample sequenced in a study of T-cell reconstitution after alpha-beta-depleted transplantation in children (dated by TCRdb to 2016 to 2018). The receptor library was made with PCR. Sequencing relied on an Illumina HiSeq 2500. TCR library preparation used molecular barcoding, with unique molecular identifiers applied to normalize quantification of the TCRbeta repertoire. TCRdb ran its own pipeline on the public reads, namely fastp trimming at Q25 and MiXCR clone calling, and kept in-frame beta chains. CDR3 protein duplicates are merged, each entry listing the most common genes and DNA. This sample has hundreds of thousands of distinct CDR3 sequences in its table, and around a sixth of those were observed once. The leading ten clones occupy 0.9% to 1.2% of the sample. The starting material was PBMCs from the stem cell graft donor, obtained from the stem cell graft. Receptor source: a human donor who donated a stem cell graft to a child with acute myeloid leukemia.

In this sample, this clonotype turned up many times. The chain couples TRBV7-2 to TRBJ1-1; no reliable D call. Germline V lookup: CDR1 SGHTA, CDR2 FQGNSA. This CDR3 comprises 15 residues. Trimming removed 1 base at V and 0 bases at J, with 9 bases between. CDR3 region: CASSLVAGLNTEAFF. The DNA of the CDR3 is TGTGCCAGCAGCTTAGTGGCAGGCCTGAACACTGAAGCTTTCTTT.

This clonotype was seen at least ten times. V usage is TRBV20-1 and J usage is TRBJ2-6; possibly TRBD1 for D (5 bases). Trimming stripped 6 bases from V and 2 bases from J, with 11 bases between. The CDR3 is 14 amino acids. Germline CDR1 reads DFQATT; CDR2 reads SNEGSKA (reference sequence). Here the CDR3 DNA reads TGCAGTGCCAGAAGGGGAACTGGGGCCAACGTCCTGACTTTC. Protein: CSARRGTGANVLTF.

This clonotype was seen once. This chain joins TRBV30 and TRBJ2-6; D unclear. Trimming took off 6 bases at V and 1 base at J, with 13 bases between the two ends. Germline CDR1 is GTSNPN and CDR2 is SVGIG (reference sequence). The CDR3 runs 15 residues. CDR3 sequence: CACLQMGSGANVLTF. The CDR3 DNA reads TGTGCCTGTCTCCAAATGGGGTCTGGGGCCAACGTCCTGACTTTC.

This clonotype was seen repeatedly, ten times or more. The chain recombines TRBV29-1 with TRBJ2-3; D might be TRBD1 or TRBD2, each matching 5 bases. CDR1 is SQVTM and CDR2 is ANQGSEA in the germline V gene. Trimming left V 7 bases short and J 2 bases short, with 16 bases between. The CDR3 consists of 14 residues. The CDR3 region has the DNA TGCAGCGCCCGGGCCGGGACCTCCACAGATACGCAGTATTTT. Translating it yields CSARAGTSTDTQYF.

This chain connects TRBV7-2 to TRBJ2-3; D assignment may be TRBD1 or TRBD2 (5 bases each). Trimming removed 5 bases at V and 6 bases at J, with 21 bases between. The germline V gene has CDR1 SGHTA and CDR2 FQGNSA. There are 16 residues in the CDR3. The CDR3 spells CASSPGVGVPTDTQYF. DNA of the CDR3: TGTGCCAGCAGCCCCGGGGTGGGGGTTCCCACCGATACGCAGTATTTT.

This clonotype occurred many times. This sequence joins TRBV20-1 and TRBJ1-2; D is undetermined. This CDR3 spans 15 amino acids. Germline V gene lookup returns CDR1 DFQATT and CDR2 SNEGSKA (reference sequence). V dropped 6 bases and J dropped 4 bases, with 21 bases sitting between them. CDR3 sequence (DNA): TGCAGTGCCCCTCGACCGGGCCTTACTCCCTATGGCTACACCTTC. Its protein is CSAPRPGLTPYGYTF.

This clonotype showed up many times. The chain joins TRBV12-3 or TRBV12-4 to TRBJ2-1; a possible D gene is TRBD1 (5 bases). Trimming removed 8 bases from V and 0 bases from J, with 17 bases in between. CDR3 length equals 16 residues. The CDR3 nucleotides read TGTGCCAGCGGCCCTATAGGGGCAGACTCCTACAATGAGCAGTTCTTC. This codes for CASGPIGADSYNEQFF.

This clonotype occurred a few times. The chain has TRBV4-2 and TRBJ1-4; the match to TRBD1 covers 9 bases. CDR3 length equals 18 residues. CDR1 is LGHNA and CDR2 is YNFKEQ in the germline V gene. The V segment lost 1 base and the J segment 5 bases; nucleotides outside the gene matches: 11. The CDR3 sequence is CASSQVIGQGTQNEKLFF. In nucleotides, the CDR3 is TGTGCCAGCAGCCAAGTGATCGGACAGGGGACTCAAAATGAAAAACTGTTTTTT.

This clonotype was observed many times. The chain combines TRBV20-1 with TRBJ1-2; D is undetermined. This CDR3 contains 13 residues. Trimming left V 5 bases short and J 4 bases short, with 14 bases between. Germline CDR1 reads DFQATT; CDR2 reads SNEGSKA (reference sequence). The CDR3 DNA reads TGCAGTGCTTTGAGTCCGGGTCGCTATGGCTACACCTTC. This encodes CSALSPGRYGYTF.

This chain uses TRBV7-2 with TRBJ2-1; D possibly corresponds to TRBD2 (6 bases). Trimming pared 4 bases from V and 9 bases from J, leaving 10 bases between. The germline CDR1 and CDR2 sequences are SGHTA and FQGNSA. The CDR3 length is 12 residues. CDR3 loop: CASSSGEVEQFF. CDR3 coding DNA: TGTGCCAGCAGCTCCGGGGAGGTTGAGCAGTTCTTC.

This clonotype was observed a handful of times. The genes are TRBV6-1 and TRBJ1-2; no clear D. Germline loops: CDR1 MNHNS, CDR2 SASEGT. CDR3 length: 13 residues. Trimming removed 6 bases at V and 6 bases at J, with 14 bases between. In DNA form, the CDR3 reads TGTGCCAGCAGGTCTAGGGTCAGCGATGGCTACACCTTC. Protein: CASRSRVSDGYTF.

This clonotype was seen only a few times. The genes are TRBV6-1 and TRBJ2-7; perhaps TRBD2 as D (6 bases). Trimming took 11 bases from V and 1 from J, leaving 15 bases between them. The CDR3 covers 13 residues. CDR1 and CDR2 (germline): MNHNS, SASEGT. Here the CDR3 reads CAGARDWSYEQYF. The DNA for the CDR3 is TGTGCCGGGGCTAGGGACTGGTCCTACGAGCAGTACTTC.

The chain employs TRBV7-2 and TRBJ1-4, with a weak D call TRBD1 (5 bases). Trimming cost V 1 base and J 8 bases, with 17 bases left between them. This CDR3 contains 16 residues. Germline CDR1 SGHTA, CDR2 FQGNSA. This CDR3 reads CASSLGRFGGEEKLFF. The CDR3 coding sequence is TGTGCCAGCAGCTTAGGGCGGTTCGGGGGAGAGGAAAAACTGTTTTTT.

The chain carries TRBV29-1 and TRBJ2-5; 10 positions agree with TRBD2. Germline V lookup: CDR1 SQVTM, CDR2 ANQGSEA. The J segment lost 5 bases and the V segment lost 7 bases, leaving 7 bases of the junction unmatched. CDR3 size: 13 residues. DNA for the CDR3: TGCAGCGGGACTAGCGGCTTGGGGGAGACCCAGTACTTC. The encoded protein is CSGTSGLGETQYF.

The rearrangement links TRBV5-1 to TRBJ2-3; the D gene is possibly TRBD2 (6 bases). The germline V gene has CDR1 SGHRS and CDR2 YFSETQ. The CDR3 totals 15 residues. The V gene lost 4 bases and the J gene lost 2 bases, with 14 bases spanning the gap. CDR3 loop: CASSPEGRPTDTQYF. Written as DNA, the CDR3 is TGCGCCAGCAGCCCCGAGGGGAGGCCCACAGATACGCAGTATTTT.

This clonotype was counted ten times or more. This rearrangement joins TRBV29-1 to TRBJ1-1; D not resolved. Germline-derived CDR1 and CDR2 are SQVTM and ANQGSEA. Trimming removed 7 bases at V and 1 base at J, with 10 bases between. The CDR3 totals 12 residues. Here the CDR3 DNA reads TGCAGCGGATTCCAAGAGAACACTGAAGCTTTCTTT. This gives the protein CSGFQENTEAFF.

The chain couples TRBV7-9 to TRBJ2-5; D uncertain. With 5 bases removed from V and 4 bases from J, the gap between germline ends came to 8 bases. CDR3 size: 12 residues. CDR1 and CDR2 from the germline V gene are SEHNR and FQNEAQ (reference sequence). The CDR3 is CASSTIRETQYF. In DNA form, the CDR3 reads TGTGCCAGCAGCACCATAAGAGAGACCCAGTACTTC.

This clonotype was seen repeatedly, ten times or more. This sequence joins TRBV6-5 and TRBJ2-7, with TRBD2 matching over 7 bases. CDR3 length: 17 amino acids. V gave up 6 bases and J gave up 0 bases; unmatched junction bases: 14. The germline CDR1 and CDR2 sequences are MNHEY and SVGAGI. CDR3: CASSRHSGRGSSYEQYF. The CDR3 region has the DNA TGTGCCAGCAGCCGGCATTCGGGGCGGGGGAGCTCCTACGAGCAGTACTTC.

This clonotype came up many times. This chain uses TRBV5-5 with TRBJ2-1; D is ambiguous. The CDR3 is made up of 12 amino acids. V dropped 3 bases and J dropped 6 bases, with 7 bases sitting between them. Germline values: CDR1 SGHKS, CDR2 YYEKEE (reference sequence). The CDR3 DNA reads as TGTGCCAGCAGCTCCTTCGGCAATGAGCAGTTCTTC. This codes for CASSSFGNEQFF.

This clonotype was recorded at least ten times. The chain joins TRBV20-1 to TRBJ1-4; no firm D call. CDR3 length: 18 amino acids. Germline V gene sequence: CDR1 DFQATT, CDR2 SNEGSKA (reference sequence). Trimming cost V 4 bases and J 0 bases, with 21 bases left between them. In nucleotides, the CDR3 is TGCAGTGCTACCGAACGGGAGGGAATCTCTGCAACTAATGAAAAACTGTTTTTT. Translation gives CSATEREGISATNEKLFF.

This rearrangement joins TRBV12-3 or TRBV12-4 to TRBJ2-3, with 8 positions matching TRBD1. V lost 7 bases, J lost 2 bases, and 5 bases stayed unmatched. The CDR3 loop spans 14 amino acids. As DNA, the CDR3 is TGTGCCAGCACCAGGACAGGGCTCACAGATACGCAGTATTTT. Translated: CASTRTGLTDTQYF.

This clonotype appeared many times. This chain links TRBV20-1 with TRBJ1-4; no definite D call. Trimming took off 0 bases at V and 7 bases at J, with 15 bases between the two ends. Germline V CDR1 and CDR2: DFQATT, SNEGSKA (reference sequence). This CDR3 spans 15 amino acids. CDR3 amino acids: CSARDRRREGEKLFF. The CDR3 DNA sequence: TGCAGTGCTAGAGATCGGCGGAGGGAGGGTGAAAAACTGTTTTTT.

This clonotype was counted at least ten times. The chain employs TRBV20-1 and TRBJ1-2; 9 nucleotides agree with TRBD1. Germline V gene lookup returns CDR1 DFQATT and CDR2 SNEGSKA (reference sequence). The CDR3 totals 12 residues. J was trimmed by 5 bases and V by 5 bases; bases with no gene match: 3. CDR3 in DNA: TGCAGTGCTCGGGACAGGGTATATGGCTACACCTTC. This encodes CSARDRVYGYTF.

This clonotype was observed at least ten times. The chain combines TRBV20-1 with TRBJ2-7; either TRBD1 or TRBD2 may supply D (5 bases each). V lost 3 bases and J lost 5, with 5 bases in between. Germline CDR1 and CDR2: DFQATT and SNEGSKA (reference sequence). The length of the CDR3 is 10 residues. This CDR3 reads CSARGDEQYF. The CDR3 coding sequence is TGCAGTGCTAGGGGGGACGAGCAGTACTTC.

This rearrangement joins TRBV7-9 to TRBJ1-1; 7 bases match TRBD1. In germline, CDR1 is SEHNR, CDR2 FQNEAQ (reference sequence). V shed 6 bases, J shed 0 bases, and the junction held 7 bases outside the gene matches. This CDR3 comprises 15 residues. The chain's CDR3 is CASRPPGQLNTEAFF. The CDR3 region has the DNA TGTGCCAGCAGACCGCCGGGACAGCTGAACACTGAAGCTTTCTTT.

Ten or more counts support this clonotype. The junction and the germline gene differ at one end; a read error may be behind it. CDR3 nucleotides: TGCGCCAGCAGCTTGACAGGGGGCTATGGCTACACCTTC. It codes for CASSLTGGYGYTF. This chain joins TRBV12-3 or TRBV12-4 and TRBJ1-2, with 9 bases fitting TRBD1. This CDR3 has 13 amino acids.

The gene calls are TRBV20-1 and TRBJ1-5; D uncertain. The CDR3 runs to 14 residues. Germline V gives CDR1 DFQATT, CDR2 SNEGSKA (reference sequence). The germline V and J ends were trimmed by 5 bases and 0 bases, with 11 bases remaining between them. CDR3 protein: CSARHFYSNQPQHF. The CDR3 nucleotides read TGCAGTGCTCGCCATTTCTATAGCAATCAGCCCCAGCATTTT.

This clonotype came up many times. The chain joins TRBV10-3 to TRBJ2-1; D unresolved. V was clipped by 6 bases and J by 0 bases, with 9 bases between them. Germline CDR1 ENHRY, CDR2 SYGVKD. The length of the CDR3 is 14 residues. The CDR3: CAIRETSSYNEQFF. CDR3 in DNA: TGTGCCATCAGAGAGACCAGCTCCTACAATGAGCAGTTCTTC.

This clonotype was counted many times. This rearrangement joins TRBV20-1 to TRBJ2-3; no clear D gene. Per the germline V gene, CDR1 is DFQATT and CDR2 is SNEGSKA (reference sequence). The CDR3 contains 12 residues. Trimming left V 6 bases short and J 4 bases short, with 11 bases between. Written as DNA, the CDR3 is TGCAGTGCCCCGAAAGGACCAGATACGCAGTATTTT. Protein sequence: CSAPKGPDTQYF.